This record looks at one T cell receptor beta chain sequence and its context. The antigen remains unidentified. All trial patients relapsed after autologous stem cell transplantation. Purification of CD4+ T cells from thawed PBMCs was performed via magnetic negative selection. The assay was immunoSEQ multiplex PCR, and TCRdb's table has in-frame clones only and misses some. This sample has around 34,000 clones, with approximately 90% found just once. The sample is drawn from a study of PD-1 blockade in classical Hodgkin lymphoma. Turning to the study itself: It was nivolumab at 3 mg/kg, given intravenously every 2 weeks, that patients received.

Trimming removed 1 base from V and 6 bases from J, with 7 bases in between. The CDR3 runs to 13 residues. The V gene's germline CDR1 is MGHRA and CDR2 YSYEKL. Findings of the study overall: At baseline, newly diagnosed patients reportedly showed less TCR diversity than healthy donors. By C4D1, CD4+ diversity increased significantly, especially in complete responders.

This receptor was taken from a human donor with classical Hodgkin lymphoma. The J gene is TRBJ2-1, the V gene TRBV4-1; D not certain. The specimen comprised CD4+ T cells from blood, sampled at baseline. As DNA, the CDR3 is TGCGCCAGCAGCCAAGTGTTGGTCAATGAGCAGTTCTTC. Encoded protein: CASSQVLVNEQFF.